This T cell receptor (beta chain) was sequenced for a study of T cells after yellow fever vaccination. One entry per CDR3 protein, called by TCRdb with MiXCR from the 5' RACE reads. The sample has approximately 260,000 distinct CDR3 sequences; 13% are singletons. Trimming cost V 5 bases and J 4 bases, with 11 bases left between them. The CDR3 runs 14 residues. The germline V gene has CDR1 MNHEY and CDR2 SVGEGT. The TCR was taken from a man aged 30 to 39 who received the YFV17D yellow fever vaccine. The chain recombines TRBV6-2 or TRBV6-3 with TRBJ2-2; a possible D gene is TRBD1 (5 bases). This sample comprised CD4+ T cells sorted from PBMCs, obtained 45 days after the yellow fever booster vaccination. The CDR3 DNA is TGTGCCAGCAGTGGCTCGCAGGGCACCGGGGAGCTGTTTTTT. Its protein product is CASSGSQGTGELFF.